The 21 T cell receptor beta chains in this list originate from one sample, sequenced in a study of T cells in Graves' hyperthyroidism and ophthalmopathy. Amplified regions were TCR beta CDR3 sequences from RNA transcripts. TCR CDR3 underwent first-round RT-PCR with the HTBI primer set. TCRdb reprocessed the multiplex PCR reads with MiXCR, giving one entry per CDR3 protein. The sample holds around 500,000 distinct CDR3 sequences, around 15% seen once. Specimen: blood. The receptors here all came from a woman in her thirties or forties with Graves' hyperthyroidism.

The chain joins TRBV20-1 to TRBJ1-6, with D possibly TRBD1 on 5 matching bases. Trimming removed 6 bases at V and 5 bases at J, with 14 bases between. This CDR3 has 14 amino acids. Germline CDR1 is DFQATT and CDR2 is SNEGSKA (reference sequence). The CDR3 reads CSARAGTNNSPLHF. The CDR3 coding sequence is TGCAGTGCGCGAGCGGGGACGAATAATTCACCCCTCCACTTT.

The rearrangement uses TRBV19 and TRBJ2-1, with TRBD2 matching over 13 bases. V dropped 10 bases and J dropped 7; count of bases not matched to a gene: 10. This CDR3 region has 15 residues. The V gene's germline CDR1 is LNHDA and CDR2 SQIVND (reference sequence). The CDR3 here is CATRLAGGPRNEQFF. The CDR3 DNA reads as TGTGCCACACGACTAGCGGGAGGCCCCAGAAATGAGCAGTTCTTC.

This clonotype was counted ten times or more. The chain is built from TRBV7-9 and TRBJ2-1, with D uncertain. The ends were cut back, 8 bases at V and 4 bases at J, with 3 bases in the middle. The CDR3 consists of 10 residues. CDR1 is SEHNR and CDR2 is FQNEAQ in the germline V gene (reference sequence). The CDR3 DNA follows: TGTGCCAGCGGGTACAATGAGCAGTTCTTC. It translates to CASGYNEQFF.

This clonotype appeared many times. The CDR3 DNA sequence: TGTGCCAGCAGTTACTCGGCTAGCGGGAAGAAGGGGGAGCAGTTCTTC. This translates into CASSYSASGKKGEQFF. The gene calls are TRBV6-6 and TRBJ2-1; 9 bases are a match to TRBD2. The germline V gene encodes CDR1 MNHNY and CDR2 SVGAGI (reference sequence). The V segment lost 0 bases and the J segment 10 bases; nucleotides outside the gene matches: 10. CDR3 length: 16 residues.

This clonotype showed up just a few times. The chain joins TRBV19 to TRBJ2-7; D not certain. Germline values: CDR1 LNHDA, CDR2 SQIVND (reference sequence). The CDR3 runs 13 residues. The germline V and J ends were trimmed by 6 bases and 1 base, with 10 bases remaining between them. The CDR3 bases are TGTGCCAGTAGCGATATTGGGTCCTACGAGCAGTACTTC. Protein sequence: CASSDIGSYEQYF.

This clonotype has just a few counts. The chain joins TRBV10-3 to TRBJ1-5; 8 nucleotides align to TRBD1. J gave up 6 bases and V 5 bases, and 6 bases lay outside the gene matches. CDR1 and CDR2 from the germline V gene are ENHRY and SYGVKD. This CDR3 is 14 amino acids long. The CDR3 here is CAISLDRGVQPQHF. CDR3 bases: TGTGCCATCAGTCTCGACAGGGGTGTTCAGCCCCAGCATTTT.

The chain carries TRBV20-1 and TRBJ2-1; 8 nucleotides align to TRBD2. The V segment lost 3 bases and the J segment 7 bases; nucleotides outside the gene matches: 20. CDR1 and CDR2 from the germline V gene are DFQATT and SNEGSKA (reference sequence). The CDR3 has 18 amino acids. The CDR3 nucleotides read TGCAGTGCTAGCGGTAGCGTGGGGGGAGGCGGGAGGTGGAATGAGCAGTTCTTC. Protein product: CSASGSVGGGGRWNEQFF.

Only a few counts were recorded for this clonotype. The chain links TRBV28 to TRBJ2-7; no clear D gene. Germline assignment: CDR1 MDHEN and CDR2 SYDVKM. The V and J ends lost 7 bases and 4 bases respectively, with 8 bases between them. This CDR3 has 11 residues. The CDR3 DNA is TGTGCCAGCACCTTCCTTTACGAGCAGTACTTC. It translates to CASTFLYEQYF.

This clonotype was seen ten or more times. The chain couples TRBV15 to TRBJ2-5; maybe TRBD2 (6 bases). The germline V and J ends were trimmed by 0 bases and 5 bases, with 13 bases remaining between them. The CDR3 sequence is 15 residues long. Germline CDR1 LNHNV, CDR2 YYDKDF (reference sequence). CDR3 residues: CATSRDPTSIETQYF. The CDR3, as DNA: TGTGCCACCAGCAGAGACCCGACTAGTATCGAGACCCAGTACTTC.

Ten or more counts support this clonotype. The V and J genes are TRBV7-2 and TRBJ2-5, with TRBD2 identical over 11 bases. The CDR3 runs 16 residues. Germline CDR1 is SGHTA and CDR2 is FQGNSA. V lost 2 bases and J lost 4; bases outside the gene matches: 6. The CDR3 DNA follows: TGTGCCAGCAGCTTACTAGCGGGAGGCGGGGGAGAGACCCAGTACTTC. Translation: CASSLLAGGGGETQYF.

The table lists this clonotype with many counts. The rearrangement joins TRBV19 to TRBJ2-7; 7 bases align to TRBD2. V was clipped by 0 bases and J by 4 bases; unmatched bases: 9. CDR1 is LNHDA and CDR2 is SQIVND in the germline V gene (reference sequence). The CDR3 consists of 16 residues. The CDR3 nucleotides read TGTGCCAGTAGTATAGATGGATCGGGGACTACTTACGAGCAGTACTTC. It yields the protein CASSIDGSGTTYEQYF.

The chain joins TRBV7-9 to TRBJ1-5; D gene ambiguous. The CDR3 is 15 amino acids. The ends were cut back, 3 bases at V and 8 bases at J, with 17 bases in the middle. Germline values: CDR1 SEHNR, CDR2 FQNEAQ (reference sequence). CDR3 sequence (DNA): TGTGCCAGCAGCTTGGTGACGGGGTTAAGGGAGCCCCAGCATTTT. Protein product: CASSLVTGLREPQHF.

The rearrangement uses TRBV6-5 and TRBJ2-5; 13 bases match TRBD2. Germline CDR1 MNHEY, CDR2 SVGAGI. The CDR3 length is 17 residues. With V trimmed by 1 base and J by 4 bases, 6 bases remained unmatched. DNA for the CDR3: TGTGCCAGCAGTTACTTGTGGACTAGCGGGAGCGGAGAGACCCAGTACTTC. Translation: CASSYLWTSGSGETQYF.

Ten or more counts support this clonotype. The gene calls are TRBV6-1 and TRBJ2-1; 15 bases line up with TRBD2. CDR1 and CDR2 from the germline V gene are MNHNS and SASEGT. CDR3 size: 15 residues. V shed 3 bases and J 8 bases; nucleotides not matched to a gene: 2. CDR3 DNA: TGTGCCAGCAGTGAGGGACTAGCGGGAGGTCATGAGCAGTTCTTC. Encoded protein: CASSEGLAGGHEQFF.

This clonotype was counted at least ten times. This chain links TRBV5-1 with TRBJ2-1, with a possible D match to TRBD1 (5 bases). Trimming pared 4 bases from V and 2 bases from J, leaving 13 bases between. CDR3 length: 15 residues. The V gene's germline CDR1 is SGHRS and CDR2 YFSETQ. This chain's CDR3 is CASSQGSVTYNEQFF. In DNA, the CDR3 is TGCGCCAGCAGCCAGGGTTCCGTGACCTACAATGAGCAGTTCTTC.

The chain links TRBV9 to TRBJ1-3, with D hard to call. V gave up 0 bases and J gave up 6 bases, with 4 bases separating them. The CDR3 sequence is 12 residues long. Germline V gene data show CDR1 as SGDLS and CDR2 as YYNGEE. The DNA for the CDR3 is TGTGCCAGCAGCGTAGATGAAAACACCATATATTTT. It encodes CASSVDENTIYF.

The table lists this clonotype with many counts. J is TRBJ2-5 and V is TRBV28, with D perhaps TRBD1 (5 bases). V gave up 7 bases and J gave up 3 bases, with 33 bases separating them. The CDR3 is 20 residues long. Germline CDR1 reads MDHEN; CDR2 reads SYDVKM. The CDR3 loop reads CASNRRGRVARLSEKETQYF. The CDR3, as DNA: TGTGCCAGCAACCGAAGGGGCAGGGTGGCTAGACTGTCTGAGAAAGAGACCCAGTACTTC. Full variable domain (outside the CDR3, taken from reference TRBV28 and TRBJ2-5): DVKVTQSSRYLVKRTGEKVFLECVQDMDHENMFWYRQDPGLGLRLIYFSYDVKMKEKGDIPEGYSVSREKKERFSLILESASTNQTSMYLCASNRRGRVARLSEKETQYFGPGTRLLVL.

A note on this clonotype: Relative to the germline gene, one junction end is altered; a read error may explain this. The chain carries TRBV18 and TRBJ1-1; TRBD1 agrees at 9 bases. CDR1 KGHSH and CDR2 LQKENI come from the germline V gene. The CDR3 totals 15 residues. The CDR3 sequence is CASSSSTGGRTEASF. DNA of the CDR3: TGTGCCAGCTCATCTTCTACAGGGGGCAGGACTGAAGCTTCCTTT.

The CDR3 nucleotides read TGCGCCAGCAGCTTGGCCCCTAATGAAAAACTGTTTTTT. It codes for CASSLAPNEKLFF. The V call is TRBV5-1, the J call TRBJ1-4; D ambiguous. The CDR3 contains 13 residues. Trimming stripped 0 bases from V and 3 bases from J, with 3 bases between. Germline lookup yields CDR1 SGHRS and CDR2 YFSETQ. Full variable domain (outside the CDR3, taken from reference TRBV5-1 and TRBJ1-4): KAGVTQTPRYLIKTRGQQVTLSCSPISGHRSVSWYQQTPGQGLQFLFEYFSETQRNKGNFPGRFSGRQFSNSRSEMNVSTLELGDSALYLCASSLAPNEKLFFGSGTQLSVL.

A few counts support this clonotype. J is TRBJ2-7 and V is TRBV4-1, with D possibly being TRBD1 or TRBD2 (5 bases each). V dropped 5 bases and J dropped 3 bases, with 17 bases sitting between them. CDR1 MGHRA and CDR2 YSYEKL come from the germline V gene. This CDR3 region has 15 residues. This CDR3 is CASSNRDGGLYEQYF. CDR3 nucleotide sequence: TGCGCCAGCAGCAACCGGGACGGCGGCCTCTACGAGCAGTACTTC.

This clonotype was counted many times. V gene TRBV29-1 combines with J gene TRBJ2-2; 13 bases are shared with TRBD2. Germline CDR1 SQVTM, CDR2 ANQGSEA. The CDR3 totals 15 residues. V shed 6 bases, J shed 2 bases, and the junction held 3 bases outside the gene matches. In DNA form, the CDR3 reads TGCAGCGTCCGGACTAGCGGGAGTAACACCGGGGAGCTGTTTTTT. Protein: CSVRTSGSNTGELFF.